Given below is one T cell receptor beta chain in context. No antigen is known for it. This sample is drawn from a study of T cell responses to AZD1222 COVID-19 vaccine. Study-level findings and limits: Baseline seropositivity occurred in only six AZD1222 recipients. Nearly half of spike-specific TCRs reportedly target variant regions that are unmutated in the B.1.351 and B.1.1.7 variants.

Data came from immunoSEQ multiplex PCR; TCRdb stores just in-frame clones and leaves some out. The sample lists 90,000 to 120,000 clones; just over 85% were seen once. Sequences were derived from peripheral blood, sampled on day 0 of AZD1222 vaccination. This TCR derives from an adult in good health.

CDR3 DNA sequence: TGTGCCTGGAGTTATAACTCTGGAAACACCATATATTTT. Its protein product is CAWSYNSGNTIYF. This chain joins TRBV30 and TRBJ1-3, with D uncertain. The V and J ends lost 2 bases and 0 bases respectively, with 5 bases between them. The CDR3 is 13 residues long. Germline loops: CDR1 GTSNPN, CDR2 SVGIG (reference sequence).